These 26 T cell receptor beta chains were sequenced from one sample in a study of blood T cell repertoires in COVID-19. TCRdb's copy holds only in-frame clones and misses some; the assay was immunoSEQ multiplex PCR. The repertoire includes 150,000 to 200,000 clones, approximately 80% of them detected once, and roughly 15% sits in the top ten. The sample was PBMCs or T cells enriched from blood (not recorded which). These receptors originate from a man over 45 who had recovered from COVID-19.

The chain is built from TRBV30 and TRBJ2-7, with D possibly matching TRBD1 (5 bases). The V end was cut by 1 base, the J end by 2 bases, with 9 bases between. The CDR3 spans 13 residues. Germline V gene data show CDR1 as GTSNPN and CDR2 as SVGIG (reference sequence). In DNA, the CDR3 is TGTGCCTGGAGTGGCCAGGGTCCCTACGAGCAGTACTTC. Encoded protein: CAWSGQGPYEQYF.

The chain has TRBV9 and TRBJ2-7; a possible D gene is TRBD1 (5 bases). CDR1 and CDR2 (germline): SGDLS, YYNGEE. The V and J ends lost 0 bases and 2 bases respectively, with 12 bases between them. The CDR3 extends over 15 amino acids. The CDR3 bases are TGTGCCAGCAGCGTAGATCAGGGAACAACCTACGAGCAGTACTTC. Encoded protein: CASSVDQGTTYEQYF.

This clone occurred once. The chain employs TRBV4-1 and TRBJ1-5, with a tentative D call TRBD1 (5 bases). Trimming pared 2 bases from V and 6 bases from J, leaving 17 bases between. CDR1 is MGHRA, CDR2 YSYEKL, per germline. This CDR3 contains 16 residues. The CDR3 sequence is CASSQMEKGSSQPQHF. CDR3 nucleotide sequence: TGCGCCAGCAGCCAAATGGAGAAGGGGTCAAGTCAGCCCCAGCATTTT.

The chain uses TRBV27 and TRBJ1-5; 7 bases map to TRBD1. J gave up 7 bases and V 5 bases, and 8 bases lay outside the gene matches. The CDR3 runs to 14 residues. Germline V gene data show CDR1 as MNHEY and CDR2 as SMNVEV (reference sequence). The CDR3 DNA is TGTGCCAGCAGTGAACAGGGGACAAGCCAGCCCCAGCATTTT. It translates to CASSEQGTSQPQHF.

The chain carries TRBV2 and TRBJ1-5; 7 bases agree with TRBD1. The J segment lost 9 bases and the V segment lost 6 bases, leaving 14 bases of the junction unmatched. The germline V gene encodes CDR1 SNHLY and CDR2 FYNNEI. The CDR3 loop spans 15 amino acids. The DNA for the CDR3 is TGTGCCAGCAGCCAGGGGGTCCAGCCGATATCGCCCCAGCATTTT. Amino acids: CASSQGVQPISPQHF.

The chain has TRBV5-6 and TRBJ1-1, with TRBD1 matching 10 bases. The CDR3 runs to 17 residues. The V gene's germline CDR1 is SGHDT and CDR2 YYEEEE. Trimming removed 4 bases from V and 3 bases from J; junction bases left unmatched: 12. As DNA, the CDR3 is TGTGCCAGCAGCGTGGGACAGGGGACCAGGCGCGACACTGAAGCTTTCTTT. This gives the protein CASSVGQGTRRDTEAFF.

This chain links TRBV5-1 with TRBJ1-1, with 9 bases matching TRBD1. This CDR3 is 19 amino acids long. Unmatched junction bases numbered 19, after V lost 2 bases and J lost 5 bases. CDR1 and CDR2 from the germline V gene are SGHRS and YFSETQ. CDR3 sequence reads: CASSFRPLGQGSSETEAFF. CDR3 sequence (DNA): TGCGCCAGCAGCTTTAGGCCTCTCGGACAGGGGAGTTCGGAGACTGAAGCTTTCTTT.

V gene TRBV10-3 combines with J gene TRBJ1-1, with D possibly being TRBD1 (5 bases). Trimming cost V 3 bases and J 3 bases, with 11 bases left between them. The CDR3 is 14 amino acids. The V gene's germline CDR1 is ENHRY and CDR2 SYGVKD. The chain's CDR3 is CAISDRQGDTEAFF. Here the CDR3 DNA reads TGTGCCATCAGTGATCGGCAAGGGGACACTGAAGCTTTCTTT.

This chain links TRBV7-2 with TRBJ2-1, with a weak D call TRBD2 (5 bases). CDR3 size: 14 residues. CDR1 and CDR2 (germline): SGHTA, FQGNSA. The germline V and J ends were trimmed by 2 bases and 4 bases, with 9 bases remaining between them. CDR3 sequence reads: CASSLRGSYNEQFF. CDR3 bases: TGTGCCAGCAGCTTACGGGGTTCTTACAATGAGCAGTTCTTC. The entire variable domain, with the rest obtained from reference TRBV7-2 and TRBJ2-1, is as follows: GAGVSQSPSNKVTEKGKDVELRCDPISGHTALYWYRQSLGQGLEFLIYFQGNSAPDKSGLPSDRFSAERTGGSVSTLTIQRTQQEDSAVYLCASSLRGSYNEQFFGPGTRLTVL.

This chain uses TRBV5-5 with TRBJ1-5; TRBD1 matches at 7 bases. V dropped 4 bases and J dropped 3; count of bases not matched to a gene: 4. Germline V gene data show CDR1 as SGHKS and CDR2 as YYEKEE (reference sequence). This CDR3 comprises 14 residues. For the CDR3, the DNA is TGTGCCAGCAGCAACGGACAGGACAATCAGCCCCAGCATTTT. Protein product: CASSNGQDNQPQHF.

V and J are TRBV7-9 and TRBJ1-2; TRBD1 is a possible D gene (5 bases). The CDR3 spans 14 residues. CDR1 and CDR2 from the germline V gene are SEHNR and FQNEAQ (reference sequence). The V and J ends lost 4 bases and 4 bases respectively, with 13 bases between them. The CDR3 region is CASSSDNWSYGYTF. The CDR3 coding sequence is TGTGCCAGCAGCTCGGACAACTGGAGCTATGGCTACACCTTC.

This chain links TRBV12-5 with TRBJ2-2; 7 positions match TRBD1. The CDR3 contains 16 residues. V shed 1 base, J shed 7 bases, and the junction held 9 bases outside the gene matches. CDR1 and CDR2 from the germline V gene are LGHNT and FRNRAP. CDR3 in amino acids: CASGLATGKLGGELFF. In nucleotides, the CDR3 is TGTGCTAGTGGTTTGGCGACAGGGAAGCTGGGCGGGGAGCTGTTTTTT. Filled out from reference TRBV12-5 and TRBJ2-2, the complete variable domain reads DARVTQTPRHKVTEMGQEVTMRCQPILGHNTVFWYRQTMMQGLELLAYFRNRAPLDDSGMPKDRFSAEMPDATLATLKIQPSEPRDSAVYFCASGLATGKLGGELFFGEGSRLTVL.

This chain connects TRBV30 to TRBJ2-7; 9 bases line up with TRBD1. The J segment lost 6 bases and the V segment lost 2 bases, leaving 11 bases of the junction unmatched. The CDR3 is made up of 15 amino acids. The germline V gene has CDR1 GTSNPN and CDR2 SVGIG (reference sequence). CDR3 coding DNA: TGTGCCTGGAGTCCCGGGACAGGGCTTCTAGGCGAGCAGTACTTC. Amino acids: CAWSPGTGLLGEQYF.

The V gene is TRBV30, the J gene TRBJ2-3; possibly TRBD2 for D (5 bases). The germline V gene has CDR1 GTSNPN and CDR2 SVGIG (reference sequence). CDR3 length: 12 amino acids. V was pared by 0 bases and J by 6 bases, with 7 bases between. Here the CDR3 DNA reads TGTGCCTGGAGTGTGAGGGCGGATACGCAGTATTTT. This translates into CAWSVRADTQYF.

In this sample, this clone turned up a few times. J is TRBJ1-2 and V is TRBV27; 7 positions agree with TRBD1. The CDR3 consists of 14 residues. V lost 4 bases to trimming and J lost 4 bases; unmatched junction nucleotides: 6. Germline V gene data show CDR1 as MNHEY and CDR2 as SMNVEV (reference sequence). CDR3 nucleotides: TGTGCCAGCAGTTCCGAGGGGGCCATCTATGGCTACACCTTC. The encoded protein is CASSSEGAIYGYTF.

This clone appeared once. V and J are TRBV18 and TRBJ2-7; 9 nucleotides line up with TRBD1. V lost 4 bases, J lost 5 bases, and 0 bases stayed unmatched. The CDR3 loop spans 12 amino acids. Germline V gene data show CDR1 as KGHSH and CDR2 as LQKENI. The CDR3 DNA sequence: TGTGCCAGCTCACGGGACAGGGACGAGCAGTACTTC. Translation: CASSRDRDEQYF.

This chain uses TRBV12-3 or TRBV12-4 with TRBJ2-7, with TRBD2 matching over 8 bases. With 2 bases clipped from V and 6 bases from J, the junction kept 3 bases outside the gene matches. The CDR3 sequence is 13 residues long. As DNA, the CDR3 is TGTGCCAGCAGTTTATACGGGGGGGGCGAGCAGTACTTC. It is translated as CASSLYGGGEQYF.

This clone was counted only a few times. The rearrangement uses TRBV6-5 and TRBJ1-5, with D hard to call. The germline V gene has CDR1 MNHEY and CDR2 SVGAGI. The CDR3 totals 13 residues. The germline V and J ends were trimmed by 6 bases and 11 bases, with 17 bases remaining between them. CDR3 coding DNA: TGTGCCAGCAGGAAGGACGGACTGTCATCCCAGCATTTT. This translates into CASRKDGLSSQHF.

For this clone: The same CDR3 can be traced to other DNA sequences in this sample. The CDR3 here is CASSQVGGNTEAFF. CDR3 DNA: TGTGCCAGCAGCCAAGTGGGAGGTAACACTGAAGCTTTCTTT. The chain is built from TRBV3-1 (or the pseudogene TRBV3-2) and TRBJ1-1; no definite D call. The germline gives CDR1 LGHDT, CDR2 YNNKEL (reference sequence). This CDR3 contains 14 residues. The ends were cut back, 1 base at V and 2 bases at J, with 8 bases in the middle.

A remark on this clone: One end of the junction varies from germline; a read error may be responsible. The chain employs TRBV28 and TRBJ1-1; 8 nucleotides line up with TRBD1. Germline loops: CDR1 MDHEN, CDR2 SYDVKM. This CDR3 has 14 residues. The CDR3 loop reads CASKRQGWNSEAFF. The CDR3 bases are TGTGCCAGCAAACGACAGGGGTGGAACTCTGAAGCTTTCTTT.

V is TRBV29-1 and J is TRBJ1-1; a possible D gene is TRBD1 (5 bases). Deletions cut 4 bases from V and 1 base from J, with 13 bases between. CDR1 is SQVTM, CDR2 ANQGSEA, per germline. The CDR3 has 14 residues. CDR3 DNA sequence: TGCAGCGTTGTCGTTCGGGGGAGGAACACTGAAGCTTTCTTT. Residues: CSVVVRGRNTEAFF.

The chain couples TRBV23-1 to TRBJ1-6, with D possibly matching TRBD1 (5 bases). TRBV23-1 is given ORF status, its function remaining uncertain. This CDR3 contains 15 residues. The ends were cut back, 6 bases at V and 3 bases at J, with 12 bases in the middle. The CDR3 protein is CASRAPGGYNSPLHF. CDR3 sequence (DNA): TGCGCCAGCAGGGCCCCCGGGGGCTATAATTCACCCCTCCACTTT.

The genes are TRBV30 and TRBJ1-2, with 9 bases matching TRBD1. V lost 3 bases, J lost 4 bases, and 6 bases stayed unmatched. CDR3 length: 14 amino acids. Germline V CDR1 and CDR2: GTSNPN, SVGIG (reference sequence). The CDR3 loop is CAWRRGDRAYGYTF. The CDR3 nucleotides read TGTGCCTGGAGGAGGGGGGACAGGGCCTATGGCTACACCTTC.

V usage is TRBV6-4 and J usage is TRBJ1-1, with D tentatively TRBD1 (5 bases). The V gene's germline CDR1 is MRHNA and CDR2 SNTAGT. The CDR3 spans 13 residues. V gave up 3 bases and J gave up 3 bases, with 8 bases separating them. CDR3 nucleotides: TGTGCCAGCAGTGAAGGGGTTGACACTGAAGCTTTCTTT. Its translation: CASSEGVDTEAFF.

This sequence joins TRBV6-5 and TRBJ2-5; 11 nucleotides line up with TRBD1. Per germline, CDR1 MNHEY and CDR2 SVGAGI. The V and J ends lost 8 bases and 7 bases, in that order; junction bases with no gene match: 9. The CDR3 contains 14 residues. CDR3 sequence reads: CASARRGTGGTQYF. As DNA, the CDR3 is TGTGCCAGCGCTAGGAGAGGGACAGGGGGGACCCAGTACTTC.

The chain couples TRBV6-6 to TRBJ2-1; 12 bases line up with TRBD1. This CDR3 is 16 amino acids long. V shed 6 bases and J 8 bases; nucleotides not matched to a gene: 11. Germline lookup yields CDR1 MNHNY and CDR2 SVGAGI (reference sequence). CDR3 protein: CASSSPGQGAFHEQFF. CDR3 sequence (DNA): TGTGCCAGCAGCTCACCGGGACAGGGGGCTTTTCATGAGCAGTTCTTC.